These 13 T cell receptor beta chains originate from one sample sequenced in a study of breast tumors, draining lymph nodes, adjacent tissues. TCRdb re-called the multiplex PCR reads through MiXCR, storing one row per CDR3 protein. The repertoire consists of about 140,000 distinct CDR3 sequences, with 32% occurring once and the leading ten covering 2% to 2.5%. The lymph nodes were axillary draining lymph nodes from breast cancer patients. The specimen sequenced was axillary lymph node tissue. These receptors all come from a female donor with breast cancer. Some clones in this sample may be carry-over from other donors' samples.

This chain joins TRBV5-1 and TRBJ2-5, with a weak D call TRBD1 (5 bases). Trimming cost V 3 bases and J 3 bases, with 12 bases left between them. The CDR3 sequence is 14 residues long. In germline, CDR1 is SGHRS, CDR2 YFSETQ. CDR3 protein: CASSSGHQEETQYF. The DNA of the CDR3 is TGCGCCAGCAGCTCTGGACACCAAGAAGAGACCCAGTACTTC.

This chain connects TRBV5-1 to TRBJ2-7; 7 positions agree with TRBD1. Trimming cost V 2 bases and J 2 bases; bases outside gene matches: 1. CDR3 length equals 13 residues. Germline loops: CDR1 SGHRS, CDR2 YFSETQ. The CDR3 is CASSFGQAYEQYF. CDR3 DNA: TGCGCCAGCAGCTTCGGACAGGCCTACGAGCAGTACTTC. The full variable domain, with the rest looked up from reference TRBV5-1 and TRBJ2-7, is KAGVTQTPRYLIKTRGQQVTLSCSPISGHRSVSWYQQTPGQGLQFLFEYFSETQRNKGNFPGRFSGRQFSNSRSEMNVSTLELGDSALYLCASSFGQAYEQYFGPGTRLTVT.

This clonotype was observed a single time. Germline and junction disagree at one end, which may indicate a read error. The chain joins TRBV2 to TRBJ1-3; D is ambiguous. CDR3 length equals 14 residues. Per germline, CDR1 SNHLY and CDR2 FYNNEI. The CDR3 DNA reads TGTGCCAGCAGCAACATCCTCTCTGGAAACACCGTATATTTT. Translating gives CASSNILSGNTVYF.

Concerning this clonotype: The junction does not match germline at one end; this may be a read error. The genes are TRBV3-1 and TRBJ2-5, with 10 bases matching TRBD2. CDR3 size: 18 residues. Germline V gene sequence: CDR1 LGHDT, CDR2 YNNKEL (reference sequence). CDR3 DNA: TGTGCCGGCAGCCCAAGATGGAGAGCTAGCGGGGGCCAAGAGACCCAGTACTTC. Translation: CAGSPRWRASGGQETQYF.

J is TRBJ1-4 and V is TRBV2, with a tentative D call TRBD1 (5 bases). Trimming shortened V by 7 bases and J by 4 bases, and 16 bases separated the two germline ends. Germline CDR1 and CDR2: SNHLY and FYNNEI. The CDR3 sequence is 15 residues long. CDR3 in amino acids: CASTPGGGYNEKLFF. CDR3 bases: TGTGCCAGCACGCCAGGCGGGGGGTATAATGAAAAACTGTTTTTT.

This clonotype has at least ten counts. The chain recombines TRBV7-9 with TRBJ2-3, with D perhaps matching TRBD1 (6 bases). Germline lookup yields CDR1 SEHNR and CDR2 FQNEAQ (reference sequence). CDR3 length: 16 residues. V lost 5 bases, J lost 2 bases, and 17 bases lay in between. The DNA of the CDR3 is TGTGCCAGCAGCCCTAACCCCACAGGGTTCACAGATACGCAGTATTTT. Amino acids: CASSPNPTGFTDTQYF.

Comment on this clonotype: Because the CDR3 is missing its conserved closing phenylalanine or tryptophan, this is likely a read error. Because the CDR3's place on the DNA is in doubt, the DNA is left out and the CDR3 is given as listed by TCRdb. V is TRBV2 and J is TRBJ1-3. The CDR3 length is 11 residues, termini included. Germline CDR1 reads SNHLY; CDR2 reads FYNNEI. This CDR3 is CASSVGNTMYS.

CDR3 DNA sequence: TGCGCCAGCAGCAGGTCGACAGGCCGCGAGCAGTACGTC. Residues: CASSRSTGREQYV. The chain employs TRBV5-1 and TRBJ2-7; tentative D call: TRBD1 (6 bases). CDR1 and CDR2 (germline): SGHRS, YFSETQ. Between the trimmed V and J ends, which lost 4 bases and 6 bases, there was a span of 14 bases. This CDR3 is 13 amino acids long.

In its sample, this clonotype was seen many times. The rearrangement uses TRBV18 and TRBJ2-3; the match to TRBD2 covers 11 bases. The CDR3 covers 15 residues. V lost 1 base and J lost 4; bases outside the gene matches: 1. Germline assignment: CDR1 KGHSH and CDR2 LQKENI. CDR3 sequence: CASSPLAGGPDTQYF. For the CDR3, the DNA is TGTGCCAGCTCACCACTAGCGGGGGGGCCAGATACGCAGTATTTT.

On this clonotype itself: Sequence at one end of the junction differs from germline and may be a read error. This chain uses TRBV7-2 with TRBJ1-2; possibly TRBD1 for D (5 bases). Germline V gene data show CDR1 as SGHTA and CDR2 as FQGNSA. The CDR3 contains 16 residues. The CDR3 DNA reads TGTGCCAGCAGCCCCGGGACTTTTCCCTCCGTCTATGGCCACATCTTC. Translation gives CASSPGTFPSVYGHIF. The complete variable domain, with remaining parts taken from reference TRBV7-2 and TRBJ1-2, reads GAGVSQSPSNKVTEKGKDVELRCDPISGHTALYWYRQSLGQGLEFLIYFQGNSAPDKSGLPSDRFSAERTGGSVSTLTIQRTQQEDSAVYLCASSPGTFPSVYGHIFGSGTRLTVV.

This clonotype was counted ten times or more. This chain connects TRBV27 to TRBJ1-2; the D gene is possibly TRBD1 (6 bases). The CDR3 has 14 amino acids. Germline V gene lookup returns CDR1 MNHEY and CDR2 SMNVEV (reference sequence). V lost 7 bases, J lost 0 bases, and 12 bases lay in between. The CDR3 DNA sequence: TGTGCCAGCATGGACAGTAACACTAACTATGGCTACACCTTC. Its protein product is CASMDSNTNYGYTF.

This clonotype was detected many times. This sequence joins TRBV4-2 and TRBJ2-1; 8 bases map to TRBD2. Germline CDR1 is LGHNA and CDR2 is YNFKEQ. The CDR3 consists of 15 residues. The V gene end was trimmed by 1 base and the J gene end by 6 bases; junction bases not matched to a gene: 5. The CDR3 nucleotides read TGTGCCAGCAGCCAAGCGGGGGGGCCGGTCAATGAGCAGTTCTTC. It codes for CASSQAGGPVNEQFF.

V usage is TRBV20-1 and J usage is TRBJ2-4; D gene unclear. V was clipped by 5 bases and J by 5 bases, with 16 bases between them. Germline values: CDR1 DFQATT, CDR2 SNEGSKA (reference sequence). CDR3 size: 14 residues. The CDR3 bases are TGCAGTGCTGAGGAAGCGAGGATCGAAAACATTCAGTACTTC. It yields the protein CSAEEARIENIQYF.